The TCR beta chain described here comes from a study of blood T cell repertoires in COVID-19. Across the whole study: From T cells, B-cell-depleted T cells, or PBMCs came the material, which was cDNA or gDNA.

TCRdb keeps only in-frame clones here, not all; method: immunoSEQ multiplex PCR. The table records about 300,000 clones, 90% of them present only once. Participants were aged roughly 18 to 90 years, lived in around 22 US areas, and enrolled virtually. Donors were grouped by their self-reported clinical history. Before being deemed recovered, Cohort 3 donors had two negative PCRs, clearance, or symptom resolution. Germline lookup yields CDR1 MNHNS and CDR2 SASEGT. The CDR3 has 14 residues. The V gene end was trimmed by 1 base and the J gene end by 6 bases; junction bases not matched to a gene: 6. This sequence was found in a woman in her 30s who had recovered from COVID-19. The V gene is TRBV6-1, the J gene TRBJ2-7, with TRBD2 matching over 7 bases. Sequencing input: PBMCs or T cells enriched from blood (not recorded which). In nucleotides, the CDR3 is TGTGCCAGCAGTGAAGTGGCAGGGAGGGGCGAGCAGTACTTC. Translation gives CASSEVAGRGEQYF.